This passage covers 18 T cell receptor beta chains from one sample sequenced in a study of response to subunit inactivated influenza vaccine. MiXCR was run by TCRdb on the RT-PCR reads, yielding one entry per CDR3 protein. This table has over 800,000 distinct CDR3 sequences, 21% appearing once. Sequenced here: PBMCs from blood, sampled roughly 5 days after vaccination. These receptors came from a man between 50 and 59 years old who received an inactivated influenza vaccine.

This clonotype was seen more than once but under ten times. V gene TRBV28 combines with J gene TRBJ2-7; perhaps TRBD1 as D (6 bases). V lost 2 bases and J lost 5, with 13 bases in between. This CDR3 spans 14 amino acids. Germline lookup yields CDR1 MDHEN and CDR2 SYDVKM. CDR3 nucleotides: TGTGCCAGCAGTTTACCCCCCGGACAGAACGAGCAGTACTTC. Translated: CASSLPPGQNEQYF.

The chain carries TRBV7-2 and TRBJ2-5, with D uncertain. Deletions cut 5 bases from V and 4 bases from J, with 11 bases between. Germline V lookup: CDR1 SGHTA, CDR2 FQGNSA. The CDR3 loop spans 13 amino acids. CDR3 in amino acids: CASSTILLETQYF. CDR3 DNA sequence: TGTGCCAGCAGCACCATCCTACTAGAGACCCAGTACTTC.

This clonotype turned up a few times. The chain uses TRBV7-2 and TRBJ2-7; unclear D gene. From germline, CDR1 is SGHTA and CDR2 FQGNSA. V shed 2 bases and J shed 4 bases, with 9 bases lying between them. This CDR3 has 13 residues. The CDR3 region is CASSLYFGYEQYF. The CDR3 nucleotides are TGTGCCAGCAGCTTATATTTTGGTTACGAGCAGTACTTC.

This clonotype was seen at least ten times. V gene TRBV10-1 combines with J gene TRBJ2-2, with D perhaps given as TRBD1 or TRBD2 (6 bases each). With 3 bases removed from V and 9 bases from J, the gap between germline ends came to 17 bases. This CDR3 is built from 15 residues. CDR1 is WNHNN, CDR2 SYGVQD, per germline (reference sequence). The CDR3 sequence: CASSDGTGRYRELFF. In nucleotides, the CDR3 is TGCGCCAGCAGTGATGGTACAGGGAGGTACCGGGAGCTGTTTTTT.

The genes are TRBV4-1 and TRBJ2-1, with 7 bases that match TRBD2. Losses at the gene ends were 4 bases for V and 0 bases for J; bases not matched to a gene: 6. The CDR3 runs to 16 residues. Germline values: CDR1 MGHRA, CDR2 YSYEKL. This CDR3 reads CASSPQLAPSYNEQFF. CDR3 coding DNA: TGCGCCAGCAGCCCGCAACTAGCGCCCTCCTACAATGAGCAGTTCTTC.

The CDR3 protein is CASSHNPRAGASSYNEQFF. The CDR3 DNA reads TGTGCCAGCAGCCACAACCCCCGGGCGGGCGCAAGCTCCTACAATGAGCAGTTCTTC. The genes are TRBV11-2 and TRBJ2-1; maybe TRBD2 (5 bases). The germline V gene has CDR1 SGHAT and CDR2 FQNNGV. This CDR3 comprises 19 residues. Trimming pared 5 bases from V and 0 bases from J, leaving 23 bases between.

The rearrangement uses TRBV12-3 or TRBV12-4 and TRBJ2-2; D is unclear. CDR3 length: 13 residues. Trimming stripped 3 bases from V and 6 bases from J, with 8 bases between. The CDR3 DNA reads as TGTGCCAGCAGTTTCGGCTCTTCCGGGGAGCTGTTTTTT. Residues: CASSFGSSGELFF.

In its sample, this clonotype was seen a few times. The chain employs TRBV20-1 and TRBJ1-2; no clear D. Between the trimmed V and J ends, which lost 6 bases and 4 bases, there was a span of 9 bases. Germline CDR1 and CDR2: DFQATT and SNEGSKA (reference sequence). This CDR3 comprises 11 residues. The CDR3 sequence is CSAPVRYGYTF. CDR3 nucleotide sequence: TGCAGTGCCCCGGTACGCTATGGCTACACCTTC.

Here the CDR3 reads CASSLASWREIGSTDTQYF. The CDR3 bases are TGTGCCAGCAGTTTAGCGAGTTGGCGGGAGATAGGTAGCACAGATACGCAGTATTTT. The chain employs TRBV12-3 or TRBV12-4 and TRBJ2-3; TRBD2 agrees at 7 bases. V gave up 0 bases and J gave up 0 bases; unmatched junction bases: 12. There are 19 residues in the CDR3.

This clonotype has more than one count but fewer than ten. This CDR3 reads CASRKGTSYEQYF. The CDR3 coding sequence is TGCGCCAGCAGAAAAGGGACTTCCTACGAGCAGTACTTC. The chain carries TRBV10-2 and TRBJ2-7; maybe TRBD2 (6 bases). Germline-derived CDR1 and CDR2 are WSHSY and SAAADI. The CDR3 has 13 amino acids. Trimming took off 6 bases at V and 1 base at J, with 10 bases between the two ends.

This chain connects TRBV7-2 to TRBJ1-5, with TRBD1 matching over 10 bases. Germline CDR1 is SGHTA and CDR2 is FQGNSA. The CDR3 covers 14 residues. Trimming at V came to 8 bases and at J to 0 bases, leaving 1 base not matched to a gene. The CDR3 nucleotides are TGTGCCAGCGGGACAGGGGTTAGCAATCAGCCCCAGCATTTT. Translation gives CASGTGVSNQPQHF.

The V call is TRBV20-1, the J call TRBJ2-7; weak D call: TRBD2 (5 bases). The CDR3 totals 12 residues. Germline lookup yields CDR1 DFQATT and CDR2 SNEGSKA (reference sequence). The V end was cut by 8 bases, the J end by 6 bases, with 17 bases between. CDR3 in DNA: TGCAGTTATTCTAGCACCACCGGCGAGCAGTACTTC. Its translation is CSYSSTTGEQYF.

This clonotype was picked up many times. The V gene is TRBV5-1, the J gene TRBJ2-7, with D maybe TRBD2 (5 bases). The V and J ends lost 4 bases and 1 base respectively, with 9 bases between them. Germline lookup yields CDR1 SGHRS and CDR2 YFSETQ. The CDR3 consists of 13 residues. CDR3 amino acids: CASSPGRSYEQYF. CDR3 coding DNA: TGCGCCAGCAGCCCTGGGAGATCCTACGAGCAGTACTTC.

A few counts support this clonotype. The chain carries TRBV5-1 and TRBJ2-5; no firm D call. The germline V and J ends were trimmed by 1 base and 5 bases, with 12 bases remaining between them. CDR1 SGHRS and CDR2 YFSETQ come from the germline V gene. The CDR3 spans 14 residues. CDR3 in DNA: TGCGCCAGCAGCTTGTCACTCGGGCAGGAGACCCAGTACTTC. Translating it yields CASSLSLGQETQYF.

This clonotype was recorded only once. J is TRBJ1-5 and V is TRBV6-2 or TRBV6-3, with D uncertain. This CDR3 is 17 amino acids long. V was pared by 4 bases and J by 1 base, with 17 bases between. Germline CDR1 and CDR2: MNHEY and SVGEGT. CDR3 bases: TGTGCCAGCAGTTGGTTTCGCGTGGGCGGGAGCAATCAGCCCCAGCATTTT. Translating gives CASSWFRVGGSNQPQHF.

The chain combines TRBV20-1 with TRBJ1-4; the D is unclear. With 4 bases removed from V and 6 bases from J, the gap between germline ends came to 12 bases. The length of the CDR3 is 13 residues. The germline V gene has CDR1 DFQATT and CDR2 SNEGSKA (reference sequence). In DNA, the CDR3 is TGCAGTGCTATGGGGTCCTCTTATGAAAAACTGTTTTTT. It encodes CSAMGSSYEKLFF.

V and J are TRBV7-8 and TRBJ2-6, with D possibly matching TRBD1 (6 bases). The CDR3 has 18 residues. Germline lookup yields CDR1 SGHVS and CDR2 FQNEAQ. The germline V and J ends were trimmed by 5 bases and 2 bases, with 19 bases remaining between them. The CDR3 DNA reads TGTGCCAGCAGCCAAGGGGGATACGCAAGGCCTGGGGCCAACGTCCTGACTTTC. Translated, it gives CASSQGGYARPGANVLTF. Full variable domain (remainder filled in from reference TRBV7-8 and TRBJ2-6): GAGVSQSPRYKVAKRGQDVALRCDPISGHVSLFWYQQALGQGPEFLTYFQNEAQLDKSGLPSDRFFAERPEGSVSTLKIQRTQQEDSAVYLCASSQGGYARPGANVLTFGAGSRLTVL.

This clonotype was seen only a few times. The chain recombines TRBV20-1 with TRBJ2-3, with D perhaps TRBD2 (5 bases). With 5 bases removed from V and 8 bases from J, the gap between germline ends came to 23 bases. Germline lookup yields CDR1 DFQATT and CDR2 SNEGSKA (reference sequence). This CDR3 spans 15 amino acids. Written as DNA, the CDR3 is TGCAGTGCTCTCGTGTACAGCCGGACTGGAAGTACGCAGTATTTT. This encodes CSALVYSRTGSTQYF.